A single sample is the source of the 15 T cell receptor beta chains below, sequenced in a study of blood T cell repertoires in COVID-19. Only in-frame clones appear in the TCRdb table, and some are missing; sequencing was by immunoSEQ multiplex PCR. The sample yields fewer than 350,000 clones, about 86% seen once. The material sequenced was peripheral blood. The receptors originated from a woman in her sixties or seventies with active or convalescent COVID-19.

This sequence joins TRBV2 and TRBJ2-5, with 14 bases aligning to TRBD2. Losses at the gene ends were 0 bases for V and 14 bases for J; bases not matched to a gene: 14. The CDR3 runs to 17 residues. Germline loops: CDR1 SNHLY, CDR2 FYNNEI. CDR3 sequence (DNA): TGTGCCAGCAGTGAAGCGGTCGCCGGACTAGCGGGGGGTCAACCTTACTTC. This gives the protein CASSEAVAGLAGGQPYF.

The V gene is TRBV27, the J gene TRBJ1-3; D may be TRBD1 (5 bases). Germline V gives CDR1 MNHEY, CDR2 SMNVEV (reference sequence). This CDR3 has 17 amino acids. Trimming stripped 2 bases from V and 4 bases from J, with 18 bases between. As DNA, the CDR3 is TGTGCCAGCAGTTTAACCTTTGGCAGGGCAGCGGGAAACACCATATATTTT. Translating it yields CASSLTFGRAAGNTIYF.

The CDR3 is CASSMGTASYNEQFF. The DNA of the CDR3 is TGTGCCAGTAGTATGGGGACAGCGTCCTACAATGAGCAGTTCTTC. This chain uses TRBV19 with TRBJ2-1, with 7 bases that match TRBD1. The CDR3 contains 15 residues. Germline loops: CDR1 LNHDA, CDR2 SQIVND (reference sequence). Trimming removed 3 bases from V and 1 base from J; junction bases left unmatched: 3.

J is TRBJ1-1 and V is TRBV2; no clear D gene. Germline V gene data show CDR1 as SNHLY and CDR2 as FYNNEI. This CDR3 has 12 residues. V was pared by 8 bases and J by 4 bases, with 11 bases between. The CDR3 DNA reads TGTGCCAGCGGTCAGGTGGGCACTGAAGCTTTCTTT. Translated, it gives CASGQVGTEAFF. The full variable domain, completed using reference TRBV2 and TRBJ1-1, is EPEVTQTPSHQVTQMGQEVILRCVPISNHLYFYWYRQILGQKVEFLVSFYNNEISEKSEIFDDQFSVERPDGSNFTLKIRSTKLEDSAMYFCASGQVGTEAFFGQGTRLTVV.

The chain uses TRBV9 and TRBJ2-1; TRBD1 matches 7 bases. Germline CDR1 reads SGDLS; CDR2 reads YYNGEE. Trimming cost V 4 bases and J 4 bases; bases outside gene matches: 5. This CDR3 is 14 amino acids long. The CDR3 DNA sequence: TGTGCCAGCAGCCCCGGGACAGTATACAATGAGCAGTTCTTC. Its translation is CASSPGTVYNEQFF. Complete variable domain (other parts from reference TRBV9 and TRBJ2-1): DSGVTQTPKHLITATGQRVTLRCSPRSGDLSVYWYQQSLDQGLQFLIQYYNGEERAKGNILERFSAQQFPDLHSELNLSSLELGDSALYFCASSPGTVYNEQFFGPGTRLTVL.

The genes are TRBV5-6 and TRBJ2-7; 7 bases line up with TRBD2. The CDR3 extends over 14 amino acids. V shed 3 bases, J shed 5 bases, and the junction held 8 bases outside the gene matches. Germline CDR1 reads SGHDT; CDR2 reads YYEEEE. The CDR3 bases are TGTGCCAGCAGCTCTTCGGGACTAACTAACGAGCAGTACTTC. It is translated as CASSSSGLTNEQYF.

This clone was recorded once. Other nucleotide sequences in the sample specify the same CDR3. CDR3 amino acids: CASSQASGNTIYF. The CDR3 coding sequence is TGCGCCAGCAGCCAAGCTTCTGGAAACACCATATATTTT. V and J are TRBV4-3 and TRBJ1-3; D is unclear. This CDR3 has 13 residues. In germline, CDR1 is LGHNA, CDR2 YSLEER. V was cut by 1 base and J by 1 base, with 2 bases left in between.

The count of this clone is one. The junction departs from the called germline gene at one end, perhaps through a read error. V gene TRBV19 combines with J gene TRBJ2-4; weak D call: TRBD1 (7 bases). The CDR3 sequence is 11 residues long. Germline V gene data show CDR1 as LNHDA and CDR2 as SQIVND (reference sequence). The CDR3 here is CASSWTGGVDF. As DNA, the CDR3 is TGTGCCAGTAGCTGGACAGGCGGGGTGGACTTC.

The V and J genes are TRBV27 and TRBJ1-4, with D perhaps TRBD1 (6 bases). Germline lookup yields CDR1 MNHEY and CDR2 SMNVEV (reference sequence). Trimming shortened V by 5 bases and J by 3 bases, and 19 bases separated the two germline ends. The CDR3 has 17 residues. This CDR3 reads CASSTLQGREANEKLFF. CDR3 nucleotide sequence: TGTGCCAGCAGTACCCTACAGGGTCGGGAAGCTAATGAAAAACTGTTTTTT.

CDR3 bases: TGTGCCAGCAAATCCGGGACAGGGGCCCGGAACACTGAAGCTTTCTTT. Its translation is CASKSGTGARNTEAFF. The chain is built from TRBV2 and TRBJ1-1; TRBD1 matches at 10 bases. J was trimmed by 1 base and V by 7 bases; bases with no gene match: 9. This CDR3 has 16 residues. Germline lookup yields CDR1 SNHLY and CDR2 FYNNEI. The variable domain in full, completed from reference TRBV2 and TRBJ1-1, reads EPEVTQTPSHQVTQMGQEVILRCVPISNHLYFYWYRQILGQKVEFLVSFYNNEISEKSEIFDDQFSVERPDGSNFTLKIRSTKLEDSAMYFCASKSGTGARNTEAFFGQGTRLTVV.

This clone was found once. The CDR3 loop is CASRTRSSYNEQFF. The CDR3 nucleotides read TGTGCCAGCCGTACGCGGAGCTCCTACAATGAGCAGTTCTTC. The V and J genes are TRBV27 and TRBJ2-1; D gene unclear. CDR1 and CDR2 (germline): MNHEY, SMNVEV (reference sequence). The CDR3 runs to 14 residues. V lost 8 bases to trimming and J lost 0 bases, with 11 bases between them.

The chain joins TRBV29-1 to TRBJ1-4, with D perhaps TRBD1 (5 bases). The CDR3 length is 13 residues. V lost 8 bases, J lost 5 bases, and 15 bases lay in between. The germline CDR1 and CDR2 sequences are SQVTM and ANQGSEA. CDR3 loop: CSLRLQGNEKLFF. CDR3 in DNA: TGCAGCCTCCGCCTCCAGGGAAATGAAAAACTGTTTTTT.

This sequence joins TRBV12-3 or TRBV12-4 and TRBJ2-3, with D perhaps matching TRBD2 (5 bases). This CDR3 contains 13 residues. The V end lost 7 bases, the J end lost 1 base, and 9 bases lay between the germline ends. The CDR3 loop reads CASTPGGTDTQYF. The DNA for the CDR3 is TGTGCCAGCACCCCCGGGGGCACAGATACGCAGTATTTT.

This chain links TRBV3-1 (or the pseudogene TRBV3-2) with TRBJ2-5, with TRBD2 matching 15 bases. Per germline, CDR1 LGHDT and CDR2 YNNKEL (reference sequence). With 6 bases clipped from V and 5 bases from J, the junction kept 13 bases outside the gene matches. The CDR3 runs 18 residues. CDR3 region: CASRNPGLAGGRVETQYF. In DNA, the CDR3 is TGTGCCAGCAGGAACCCCGGACTAGCGGGGGGGCGGGTTGAGACCCAGTACTTC.

V and J are TRBV2 and TRBJ1-2, with 7 positions matching TRBD1. Looked up from germline, CDR1 is SNHLY and CDR2 is FYNNEI. The length of the CDR3 is 14 residues. The V gene end was trimmed by 4 bases and the J gene end by 7 bases; junction bases not matched to a gene: 9. CDR3 residues: CASSGTGAASGYTF. The CDR3, as DNA: TGTGCCAGCAGTGGAACAGGGGCCGCTAGTGGCTACACCTTC. Full variable domain (missing parts from reference TRBV2 and TRBJ1-2): EPEVTQTPSHQVTQMGQEVILRCVPISNHLYFYWYRQILGQKVEFLVSFYNNEISEKSEIFDDQFSVERPDGSNFTLKIRSTKLEDSAMYFCASSGTGAASGYTFGSGTRLTVV.